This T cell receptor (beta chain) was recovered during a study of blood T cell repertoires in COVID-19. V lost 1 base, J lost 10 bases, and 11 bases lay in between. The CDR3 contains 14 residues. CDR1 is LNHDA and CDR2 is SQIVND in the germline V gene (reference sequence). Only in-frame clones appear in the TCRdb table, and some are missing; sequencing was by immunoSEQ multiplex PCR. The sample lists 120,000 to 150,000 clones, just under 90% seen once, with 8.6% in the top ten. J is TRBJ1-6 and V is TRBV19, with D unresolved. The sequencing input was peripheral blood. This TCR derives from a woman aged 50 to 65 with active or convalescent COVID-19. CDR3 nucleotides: TGTGCCAGTAGTATAGGTCAATATGGCTCACCCCTCCACTTT. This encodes CASSIGQYGSPLHF.